This T cell receptor beta chain comes out of a study of cytomegalovirus exposure and HLA in healthy donors. This clone appeared a few times. Primers: 60 Vbeta forward and 13 Jbeta reverse. Here immunoSEQ multiplex PCR was the method, and the copy in TCRdb shows in-frame clones only, minus some. The sample shows about 190,000 clones, about 81% of them seen only once. J gave up 2 bases and V 0 bases, and 5 bases lay outside the gene matches. This CDR3 is built from 16 residues. Germline V gene lookup returns CDR1 SGHRS and CDR2 YFSETQ. Sequenced: PBMCs. V and J are TRBV5-1 and TRBJ2-3; 8 nucleotides align to TRBD2. This sequence was found in a woman aged 18-30 years in good health and CMV-seropositive. The CDR3 DNA is TGCGCCAGCAGCTTGGAGCGGGGGCCTCCCACAGATACGCAGTATTTT. Translated: CASSLERGPPTDTQYF.